This T cell receptor beta chain was identified in a study of cytotoxic CD8 clonotypes in ibrutinib-treated CLL. Per germline, CDR1 SGHKS and CDR2 YYEKEE (reference sequence). The CDR3 runs 13 residues. Trimming cost V 0 bases and J 4 bases, with 5 bases left between them. This clone was detected once. Produced via immunoSEQ multiplex PCR; TCRdb's table is partial and in-frame only. This table holds about 300,000 clones, approximately 76% found once. This TCR derives from a human donor with chronic lymphocytic leukemia. This specimen consisted of PBMCs, obtained at disease progression, from a patient treated with ibrutinib. The V gene is TRBV5-5, the J gene TRBJ1-5, with D unresolved. The CDR3, as DNA: TGTGCCAGCAGCTTGGAAAGAAATCAGCCCCAGCATTTT. It yields the protein CASSLERNQPQHF.